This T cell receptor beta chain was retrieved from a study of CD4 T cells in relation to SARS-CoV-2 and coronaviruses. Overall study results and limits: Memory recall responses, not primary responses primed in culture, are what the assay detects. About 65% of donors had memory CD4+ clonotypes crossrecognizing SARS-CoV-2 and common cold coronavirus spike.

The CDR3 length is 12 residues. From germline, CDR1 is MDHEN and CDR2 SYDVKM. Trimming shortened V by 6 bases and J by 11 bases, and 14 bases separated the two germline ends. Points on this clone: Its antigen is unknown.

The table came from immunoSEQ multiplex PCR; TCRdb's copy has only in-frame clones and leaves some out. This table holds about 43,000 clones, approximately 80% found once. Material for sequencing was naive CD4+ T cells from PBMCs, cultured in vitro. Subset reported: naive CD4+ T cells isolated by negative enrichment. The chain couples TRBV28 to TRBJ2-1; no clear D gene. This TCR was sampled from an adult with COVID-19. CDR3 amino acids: CASSSVLVKQFF. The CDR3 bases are TGTGCCAGCAGCTCAGTACTGGTGAAGCAGTTCTTC.